This is a list of T cell receptor beta chains from one sample in a study of T cell repertoires in cytomegalovirus infection. TCRdb reanalysed the reads using MiXCR and keeps one entry per CDR3 protein. The repertoire consists of 150,000 to 200,000 distinct CDR3 sequences, with 17% occurring once and the leading ten covering 18%. The sequencing input was CD8+ T cells from PBMCs. The source of these receptors is a human donor in good health (CMV status not recorded). Some clones in this sample may be carry-over from other donors' samples. Each CDR3 is given without its conserved first and last residue. Fields, in order: V gene, CDR3 protein.

v_gene: TRBV14; CDR3aa: ASSKAPQGHPYGYT
v_gene: TRBV7-8; CDR3aa: ASSLEGTDSYEQY
v_gene: TRBV7-8; CDR3aa: ASSLFGTGDGYT
v_gene: TRBV7-6; CDR3aa: ASSLAGPGGEAF
v_gene: TRBV7-2; CDR3aa: ASRDGGDVNYGYT
v_gene: TRBV12-3/TRBV12-4; CDR3aa: ASSDLALMNTEAF
v_gene: TRBV6-2/TRBV6-3; CDR3aa: ASSPLAGEETQY
v_gene: TRBV18; CDR3aa: ASSPRDSPNTEAF
v_gene: TRBV20-1; CDR3aa: SAREFETGLVGYT
v_gene: TRBV7-8; CDR3aa: ASSFWGPIVARGKNIQY
v_gene: TRBV11-2; CDR3aa: ASSWTDTQY
v_gene: TRBV7-2; CDR3aa: ASKIRDRGGYT
v_gene: TRBV7-2; CDR3aa: ASSLDGSSYNSPLH
v_gene: TRBV7-9; CDR3aa: ATSGQGPYEQY
v_gene: TRBV7-9; CDR3aa: ASSSQKDQPQH
v_gene: TRBV15; CDR3aa: ATSLRDRGLRDQPQH
v_gene: TRBV12-3/TRBV12-4; CDR3aa: ASNAGGYHEQY
v_gene: TRBV5-6; CDR3aa: ASSLRVGGPVRETQY
v_gene: TRBV6-2/TRBV6-3; CDR3aa: ASIPTGAGYYEQY
v_gene: TRBV7-9; CDR3aa: ASSLGVEAETQY
v_gene: TRBV4-1; CDR3aa: ASSQVGTSSSYNEQF
v_gene: TRBV4-3; CDR3aa: ASSQDTSLTGVSTEAF
v_gene: TRBV4-1; CDR3aa: ASSQAGNEQF
v_gene: TRBV2; CDR3aa: ASSAPYSVEAF
v_gene: TRBV4-1; CDR3aa: ASSQDATRYEQY
v_gene: TRBV7-2; CDR3aa: ASSLWTYQPQH
v_gene: TRBV7-2; CDR3aa: ASSYGHHGYT
v_gene: TRBV7-2; CDR3aa: ASRISSGGTYEQY
v_gene: TRBV11-2; CDR3aa: ASSSPPEQTQY
v_gene: TRBV6-5; CDR3aa: ASSYHRVEHPTNEKLF
v_gene: TRBV19; CDR3aa: ASSTALWGGKTEAF
v_gene: TRBV7-9; CDR3aa: ASTAWSSGNTIY
v_gene: TRBV7-2; CDR3aa: ASRRGNSDQPQH
v_gene: TRBV12-5; CDR3aa: ASGTDSYSNQPQH
v_gene: TRBV7-6; CDR3aa: ASSTWDSNGEQY
v_gene: TRBV11-2; CDR3aa: ASSLNWGGRAHEQY
v_gene: TRBV7-2; CDR3aa: ASSGASGTYEQY
v_gene: TRBV28; CDR3aa: ASRLAGEKEQF
v_gene: TRBV7-9; CDR3aa: ASRSGRVGTEAF
v_gene: TRBV7-3; CDR3aa: ASSPVYRGRPGELF
v_gene: TRBV4-1; CDR3aa: ASSPSPDRPFTGNEQY
v_gene: TRBV7-8; CDR3aa: ASSITTASNTEAF
v_gene: TRBV11-2; CDR3aa: ASSSSMNRGEQF
v_gene: TRBV7-9; CDR3aa: ASSLEDYEQY
v_gene: TRBV28; CDR3aa: ASSYSGRALRQY
v_gene: TRBV19; CDR3aa: ASSIGAGGNEQF
v_gene: TRBV7-2; CDR3aa: ASSASARSGNTIY
v_gene: TRBV6-6; CDR3aa: ASTLDPRGREQY
v_gene: TRBV4-3; CDR3aa: ASSQDRLGQRAMNTEAF
v_gene: TRBV28; CDR3aa: ASSFASNTGELF
v_gene: TRBV19; CDR3aa: ASRGSEAYNEQF
v_gene: TRBV11-2; CDR3aa: ASSGHPDYPF
v_gene: TRBV7-9; CDR3aa: ASSPPSTGGYGYT
v_gene: TRBV7-2; CDR3aa: ASSPRGRGKQETQY
v_gene: TRBV5-6; CDR3aa: ASSFSRDRVGQF